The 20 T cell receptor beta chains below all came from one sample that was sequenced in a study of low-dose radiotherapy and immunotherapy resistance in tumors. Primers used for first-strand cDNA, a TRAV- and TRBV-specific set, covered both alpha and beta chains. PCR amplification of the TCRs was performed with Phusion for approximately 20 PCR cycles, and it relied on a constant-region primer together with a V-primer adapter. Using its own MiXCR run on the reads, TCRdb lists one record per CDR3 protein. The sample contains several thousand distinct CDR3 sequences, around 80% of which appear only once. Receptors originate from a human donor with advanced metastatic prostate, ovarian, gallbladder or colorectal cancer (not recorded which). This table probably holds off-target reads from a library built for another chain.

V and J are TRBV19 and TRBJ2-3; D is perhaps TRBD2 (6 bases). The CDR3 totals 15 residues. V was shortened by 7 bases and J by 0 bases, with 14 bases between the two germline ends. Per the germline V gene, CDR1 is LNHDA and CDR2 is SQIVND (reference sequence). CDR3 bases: TGTGCCAGTACAGGGTCAAGCGGGAGCACAGATACGCAGTATTTT. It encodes CASTGSSGSTDTQYF.

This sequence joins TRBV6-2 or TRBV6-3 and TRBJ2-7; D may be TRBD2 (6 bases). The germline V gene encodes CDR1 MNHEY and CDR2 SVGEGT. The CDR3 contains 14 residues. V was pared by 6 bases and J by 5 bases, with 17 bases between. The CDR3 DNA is TGTGCCAGCAGCGCCCCGGGGGTTTGGCACGAGCAGTACTTC. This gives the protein CASSAPGVWHEQYF.

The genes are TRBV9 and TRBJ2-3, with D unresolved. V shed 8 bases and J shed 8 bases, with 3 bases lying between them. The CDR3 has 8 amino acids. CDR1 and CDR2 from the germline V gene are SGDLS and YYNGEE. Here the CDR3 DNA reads TGTGCCAGGAGTACGCAGTATTTT. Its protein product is CARSTQYF.

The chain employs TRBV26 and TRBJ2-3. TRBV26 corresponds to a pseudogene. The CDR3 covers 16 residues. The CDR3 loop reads CASSLSWVRDQDTQYF. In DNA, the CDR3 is TGTGCCAGCAGTTTATCGTGGGTGCGCGATCAGGATACGCAGTATTTT.

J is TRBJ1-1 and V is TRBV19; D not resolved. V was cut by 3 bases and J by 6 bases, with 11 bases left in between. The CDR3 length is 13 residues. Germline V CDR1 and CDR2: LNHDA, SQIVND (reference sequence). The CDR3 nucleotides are TGTGCCAGTAGTATGCGGGGAGGGTCTGAAGCTTTCTTT. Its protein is CASSMRGGSEAFF.

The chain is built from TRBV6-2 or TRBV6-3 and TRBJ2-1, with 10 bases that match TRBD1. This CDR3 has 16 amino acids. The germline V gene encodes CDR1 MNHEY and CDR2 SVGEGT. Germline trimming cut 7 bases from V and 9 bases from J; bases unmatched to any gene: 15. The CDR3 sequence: CASTQRRDRGTGEQFF. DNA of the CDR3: TGTGCCAGCACCCAGAGGAGGGACAGGGGTACGGGTGAGCAGTTCTTC.

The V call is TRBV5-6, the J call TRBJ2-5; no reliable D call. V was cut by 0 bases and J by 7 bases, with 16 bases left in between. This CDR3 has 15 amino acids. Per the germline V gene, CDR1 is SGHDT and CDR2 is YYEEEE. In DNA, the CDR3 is TGTGCCAGCAGCTTGGAATCCCGGACCGATGGGACCCAGTACTTC. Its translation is CASSLESRTDGTQYF.

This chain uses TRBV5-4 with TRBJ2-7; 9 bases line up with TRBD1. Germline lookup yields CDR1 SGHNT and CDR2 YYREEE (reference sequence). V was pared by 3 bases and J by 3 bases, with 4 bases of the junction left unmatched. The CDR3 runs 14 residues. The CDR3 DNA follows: TGTGCCAGCAGCTCCGGGACAGGGCTCTACGAGCAGTACTTC. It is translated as CASSSGTGLYEQYF.

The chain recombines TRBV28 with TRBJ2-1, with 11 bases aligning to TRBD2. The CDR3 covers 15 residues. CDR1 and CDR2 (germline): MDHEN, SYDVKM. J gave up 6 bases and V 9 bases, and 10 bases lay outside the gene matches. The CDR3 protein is CASWGPGLAVNEQFF. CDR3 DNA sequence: TGTGCCAGTTGGGGTCCGGGACTAGCGGTCAATGAGCAGTTCTTC.

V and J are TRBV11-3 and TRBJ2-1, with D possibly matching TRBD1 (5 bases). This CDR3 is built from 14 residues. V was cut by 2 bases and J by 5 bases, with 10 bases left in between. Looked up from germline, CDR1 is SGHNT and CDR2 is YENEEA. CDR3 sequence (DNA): TGTGCCAGCAGCTTACAGGGTACCCACAATGAGCAGTTCTTC. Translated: CASSLQGTHNEQFF.

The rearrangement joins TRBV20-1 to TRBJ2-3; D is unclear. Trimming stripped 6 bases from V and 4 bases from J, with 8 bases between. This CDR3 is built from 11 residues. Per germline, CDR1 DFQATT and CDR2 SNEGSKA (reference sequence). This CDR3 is CSAVASDTQYF. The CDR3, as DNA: TGCAGTGCCGTCGCTTCAGATACGCAGTATTTT.

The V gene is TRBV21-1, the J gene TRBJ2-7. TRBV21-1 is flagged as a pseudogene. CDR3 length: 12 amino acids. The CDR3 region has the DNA TGTGCCAGCAGCAAGGAGAGCTACGAGCAGTACTTC. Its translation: CASSKESYEQYF.

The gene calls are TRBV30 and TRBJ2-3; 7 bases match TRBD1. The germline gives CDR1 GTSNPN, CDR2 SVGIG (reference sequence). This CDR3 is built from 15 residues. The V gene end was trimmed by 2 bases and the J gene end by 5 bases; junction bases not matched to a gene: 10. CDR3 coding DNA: TGTGCCTGGAGTTTCGGGACAGAATCTCGAGATACGCAGTATTTT. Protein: CAWSFGTESRDTQYF.

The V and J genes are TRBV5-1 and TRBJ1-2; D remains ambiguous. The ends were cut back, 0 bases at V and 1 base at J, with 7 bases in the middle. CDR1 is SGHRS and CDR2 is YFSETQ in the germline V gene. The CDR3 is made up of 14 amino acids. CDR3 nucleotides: TGCGCCAGCAGCTTGGACGGAATTAACTATGGCTACACCTTC. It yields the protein CASSLDGINYGYTF.

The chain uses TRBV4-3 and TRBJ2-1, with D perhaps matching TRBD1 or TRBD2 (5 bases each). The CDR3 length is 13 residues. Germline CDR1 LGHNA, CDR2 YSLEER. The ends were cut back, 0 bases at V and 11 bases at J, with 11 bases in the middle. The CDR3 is CASSQDGGFKQFF. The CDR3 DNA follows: TGCGCCAGCAGCCAAGATGGGGGTTTTAAGCAGTTCTTC.

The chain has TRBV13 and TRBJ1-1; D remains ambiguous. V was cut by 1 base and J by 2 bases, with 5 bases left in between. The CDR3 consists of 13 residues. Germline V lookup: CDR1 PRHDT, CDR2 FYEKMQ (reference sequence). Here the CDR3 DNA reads TGTGCCAGCAGCTTAGAGATAAACACTGAAGCTTTCTTT. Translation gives CASSLEINTEAFF. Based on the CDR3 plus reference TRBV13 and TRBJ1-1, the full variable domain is AAGVIQSPRHLIKEKRETATLKCYPIPRHDTVYWYQQGPGQDPQFLISFYEKMQSDKGSIPDRFSAQQFSDYHSELNMSSLELGDSALYFCASSLEINTEAFFGQGTRLTVV.

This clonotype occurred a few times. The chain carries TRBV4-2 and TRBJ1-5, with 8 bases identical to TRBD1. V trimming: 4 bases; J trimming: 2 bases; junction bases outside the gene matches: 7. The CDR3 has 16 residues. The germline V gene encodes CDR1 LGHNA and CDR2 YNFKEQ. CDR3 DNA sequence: TGTGCCAGCAGCCCACAGGACAGGGATGGCAATCAGCCCCAGCATTTT. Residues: CASSPQDRDGNQPQHF.

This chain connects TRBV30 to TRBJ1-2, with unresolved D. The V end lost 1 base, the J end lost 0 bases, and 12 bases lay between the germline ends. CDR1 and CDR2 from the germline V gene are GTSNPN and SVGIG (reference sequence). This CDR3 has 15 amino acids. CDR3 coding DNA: TGTGCCTGGAGTGCGGCATATGGAGCTAACTATGGCTACACCTTC. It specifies CAWSAAYGANYGYTF.

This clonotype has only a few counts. DNA for the CDR3: TGTGCCAGCAGCGAAATTACAGGGTTGGCAGGAACGGGTCACAATGAGCAGTTCTTC. Translated: CASSEITGLAGTGHNEQFF. The chain has TRBV9 and TRBJ2-1; D possibly corresponds to TRBD1 (6 bases). Germline V CDR1 and CDR2: SGDLS, YYNGEE. V was clipped by 3 bases and J by 5 bases, with 27 bases between them. CDR3 length: 19 residues.

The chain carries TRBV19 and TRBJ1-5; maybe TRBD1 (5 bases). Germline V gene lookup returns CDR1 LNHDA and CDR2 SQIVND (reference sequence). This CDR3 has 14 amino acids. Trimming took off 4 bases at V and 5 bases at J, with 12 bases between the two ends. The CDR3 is CASSSRGVHQPQHF. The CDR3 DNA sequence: TGTGCCAGTAGTAGCCGGGGGGTACATCAGCCCCAGCATTTT.